The 9 T cell receptor beta chains reported below all come from one sample, sequenced in a study of T cell responses to AZD1222 COVID-19 vaccine. Method: immunoSEQ multiplex PCR; TCRdb's copy keeps in-frame clones and lacks some. The profile shows tens of thousands of clones, almost 90% of them singletons. Here the sequenced sample was peripheral blood, taken on day 0 of MenACWY control vaccination. These receptors originate from an adult in good health.

The gene calls are TRBV10-3 and TRBJ1-2; no definite D call. The CDR3 consists of 14 residues. Germline CDR1 and CDR2: ENHRY and SYGVKD. V was shortened by 4 bases and J by 5 bases, with 14 bases between the two germline ends. In DNA, the CDR3 is TGTGCCATCAGTGTGAACCCCCGGGAATATGGCTACACCTTC. Protein sequence: CAISVNPREYGYTF.

This chain joins TRBV11-2 and TRBJ2-1, with D possibly TRBD2 on 5 matching bases. V was trimmed by 4 bases and J by 9 bases, leaving 10 bases between them. The germline CDR1 and CDR2 sequences are SGHAT and FQNNGV. CDR3 length: 12 amino acids. The CDR3 bases are TGTGCCAGCAGCTCCGGACTTGTTGAGCAGTTCTTC. It encodes CASSSGLVEQFF. The full variable domain, completed using reference TRBV11-2 and TRBJ2-1, is EAGVAQSPRYKIIEKRQSVAFWCNPISGHATLYWYQQILGQGPKLLIQFQNNGVVDDSQLPKDRFSAERLKGVDSTLKIQPAKLEDSAVYLCASSSGLVEQFFGPGTRLTVL.

The gene calls are TRBV4-2 and TRBJ2-7, with 13 nucleotides matching TRBD2. CDR1 and CDR2 from the germline V gene are LGHNA and YNFKEQ. The V and J ends lost 1 base and 3 bases, in that order; junction bases with no gene match: 6. The CDR3 loop spans 17 amino acids. As DNA, the CDR3 is TGTGCCAGCAGCCAAGGGGGGACTAGCGGGGTTGGCTACGAGCAGTACTTC. It encodes CASSQGGTSGVGYEQYF.

This chain connects TRBV2 to TRBJ1-2, with 9 bases identical to TRBD1. V dropped 4 bases and J dropped 4; count of bases not matched to a gene: 13. CDR3 size: 17 residues. Per the germline V gene, CDR1 is SNHLY and CDR2 is FYNNEI. CDR3 residues: CASSATGGSEFGYGYTF. CDR3 DNA: TGTGCCAGCAGTGCCACAGGGGGCTCCGAATTCGGCTATGGCTACACCTTC.

This clone came up once. V is TRBV29-1 and J is TRBJ2-2; 13 bases agree with TRBD2. There are 18 residues in the CDR3. Trimming removed 2 bases from V and 1 base from J; junction bases left unmatched: 7. CDR1 is SQVTM, CDR2 ANQGSEA, per germline. The CDR3 sequence: CSVEWSGLAGENTGELFF. Here the CDR3 DNA reads TGCAGCGTTGAATGGTCCGGACTAGCGGGGGAGAACACCGGGGAGCTGTTTTTT.

This clone has a single count. The J gene is TRBJ2-7, the V gene TRBV4-2, with no clear D. Germline CDR1 and CDR2: LGHNA and YNFKEQ. The CDR3 covers 15 residues. The V and J ends lost 0 bases and 2 bases respectively, with 11 bases between them. As DNA, the CDR3 is TGTGCCAGCAGCCAAGATGAGGCCGGTCCCTACGAGCAGTACTTC. This translates into CASSQDEAGPYEQYF.

This rearrangement joins TRBV19 to TRBJ2-2; D unresolved. This CDR3 is 16 amino acids long. Trimming cost V 3 bases and J 4 bases, with 15 bases left between them. Germline CDR1 and CDR2: LNHDA and SQIVND (reference sequence). CDR3 sequence: CASSIPTVTSTGELFF. The CDR3 region has the DNA TGTGCCAGTAGTATTCCTACGGTCACCTCCACCGGGGAGCTGTTTTTT.

By share, this clone counts as medium-sized. This sequence joins TRBV4-3 and TRBJ2-7; TRBD1 matches 7 bases. The junction had 7 bases not matched to a gene; V was cut back by 3 bases and J by 5 bases. This CDR3 is 14 amino acids long. The V gene's germline CDR1 is LGHNA and CDR2 YSLEER. In DNA form, the CDR3 reads TGCGCCAGCAGCCACTCGGGACAGCAGGACGAGCAGTACTTC. Its translation: CASSHSGQQDEQYF.

V gene TRBV19 combines with J gene TRBJ2-7; 7 bases are shared with TRBD2. This CDR3 contains 15 residues. Per germline, CDR1 LNHDA and CDR2 SQIVND (reference sequence). Losses at the gene ends were 3 bases for V and 3 bases for J; bases not matched to a gene: 8. The CDR3 coding sequence is TGTGCCAGTAGTATGAAGGGAGGGGAAAACTACGAGCAGTACTTC. Protein product: CASSMKGGENYEQYF.